This TCR beta chain was captured in a study of response to subunit inactivated influenza vaccine. Study results and limitations: Few new T cells, the authors suggested, are recruited by each seasonal influenza vaccination.

Remarks on this clonotype: Its antigen is unidentified.

TCRdb reanalysed the RT-PCR reads using MiXCR and keeps one entry per CDR3 protein. The sample consists of roughly 570,000 distinct CDR3 sequences, approximately 14% of them appearing once. CDR1 is ENHRY and CDR2 is SYGVKD in the germline V gene. The CDR3 loop spans 14 amino acids. Trimming took 5 bases from V and 2 from J, leaving 10 bases between them. The material was PBMCs from blood, obtained 12 days after vaccination. V gene TRBV10-3 combines with J gene TRBJ2-1; a weak D match, TRBD1 (6 bases). This sequence was found in a man in his fifties or sixties who received an inactivated influenza vaccine. CDR3 coding DNA: TGTGCCATCAGTCCGGGACAAGCCTACAATGAGCAGTTCTTC. Its protein is CAISPGQAYNEQFF.